These 15 T cell receptor beta chains share one sample of origin, sequenced in a study of blood T cell repertoires in COVID-19. Clones were read by immunoSEQ multiplex PCR, and TCRdb kept only the in-frame ones, dropping some. In the table there are 100,000 to 150,000 clones, roughly four fifths of which are singletons. The sequencing sample was made of peripheral blood. The source is a man in his sixties with acute or convalescent COVID-19.

V is TRBV7-9 and J is TRBJ1-1, with D perhaps matching TRBD1 (6 bases). Germline CDR1 is SEHNR and CDR2 is FQNEAQ (reference sequence). Trimming took off 4 bases at V and 2 bases at J, with 11 bases between the two ends. This CDR3 region has 14 residues. In DNA form, the CDR3 reads TGTGCCAGCAGCTCCAGGGGCGCCAACACTGAAGCTTTCTTT. Residues: CASSSRGANTEAFF.

V gene TRBV5-1 combines with J gene TRBJ2-2, with D possibly TRBD2 on 5 matching bases. This CDR3 has 15 residues. Trimming removed 4 bases from V and 7 bases from J, with 17 bases in between. The germline gives CDR1 SGHRS, CDR2 YFSETQ. The CDR3: CASSENGVGHGELFF. The CDR3 DNA sequence: TGCGCCAGCAGCGAGAACGGGGTAGGGCACGGGGAGCTGTTTTTT.

This rearrangement joins TRBV28 to TRBJ1-5; no reliable D call. This CDR3 contains 15 residues. Germline CDR1 is MDHEN and CDR2 is SYDVKM. V lost 5 bases to trimming and J lost 9 bases, with 20 bases between them. The CDR3 nucleotides are TGTGCCAGCAGTCCGCCCGGGGTAGAGGGTCGGCCCCAGCATTTT. It encodes CASSPPGVEGRPQHF.

This clone turned up a few times. This chain joins TRBV7-8 and TRBJ2-2, with TRBD2 as a possible D gene (8 bases). The V end lost 4 bases, the J end lost 2 bases, and 14 bases lay between the germline ends. Per germline, CDR1 SGHVS and CDR2 FQNEAQ. The CDR3 spans 16 residues. As DNA, the CDR3 is TGTGCCAGCAGCTCGGGGGGGACAGTCAACACCGGGGAGCTGTTTTTT. This gives the protein CASSSGGTVNTGELFF.

The genes are TRBV18 and TRBJ2-1; 8 bases fit TRBD1. The trim removed 3 bases at V and 4 bases at J, leaving 5 bases unmatched. CDR1 and CDR2 from the germline V gene are KGHSH and LQKENI. The CDR3 length is 15 residues. DNA for the CDR3: TGTGCCAGCTCACCGGGACAGGATATTTACAATGAGCAGTTCTTC. As protein: CASSPGQDIYNEQFF.

This sequence joins TRBV7-3 and TRBJ2-3; D gene ambiguous. The CDR3 is 12 residues long. The germline V gene has CDR1 SGHTA and CDR2 FQGTGA. V shed 5 bases and J shed 4 bases, with 7 bases lying between them. The DNA for the CDR3 is TGTGCCAGCAGCCTCCACTCAGATACGCAGTATTTT. This gives the protein CASSLHSDTQYF.

V gene TRBV6-1 combines with J gene TRBJ1-2, with D possibly being TRBD1 (5 bases). Germline assignment: CDR1 MNHNS and CDR2 SASEGT. Between the trimmed V and J ends, which lost 0 bases and 4 bases, there was a span of 12 bases. The CDR3 totals 15 residues. The CDR3 loop reads CASSEAGGRFYGYTF. CDR3 bases: TGTGCCAGCAGTGAAGCGGGGGGACGGTTCTATGGCTACACCTTC.

V and J are TRBV6-2 or TRBV6-3 and TRBJ1-5; 9 bases are a match to TRBD1. Germline-derived CDR1 and CDR2 are MNHEY and SVGEGT. V dropped 0 bases and J dropped 13; count of bases not matched to a gene: 10. The CDR3 length is 15 residues. DNA of the CDR3: TGTGCCAGCAGTTACTCTGGACAGGGGCCCGCGACTCAGCATTTT. This encodes CASSYSGQGPATQHF.

This sequence joins TRBV24-1 and TRBJ2-2, with 7 bases lining up with TRBD1. The CDR3 runs to 17 residues. Germline V lookup: CDR1 KGHDR, CDR2 SFDVKD. V lost 3 bases and J lost 3; bases outside the gene matches: 9. The CDR3 coding sequence is TGTGCCACCAGTGATAATCGGGGAAGGGGGCACACCGGGGAGCTGTTTTTT. It is translated as CATSDNRGRGHTGELFF.

The V and J genes are TRBV28 and TRBJ2-1; a weak D match, TRBD1 (5 bases). Germline V gene sequence: CDR1 MDHEN, CDR2 SYDVKM. V was clipped by 3 bases and J by 9 bases, with 15 bases between them. CDR3 length equals 14 residues. The CDR3 sequence is CASSLQQSRGEQFF. The CDR3 DNA is TGTGCCAGCAGTTTGCAACAGTCAAGGGGTGAGCAGTTCTTC.

The chain couples TRBV9 to TRBJ2-1, with a weak D call TRBD2 (5 bases). Between the trimmed V and J ends, which lost 2 bases and 0 bases, there was a span of 12 bases. CDR1 is SGDLS, CDR2 YYNGEE, per germline. The CDR3 has 16 amino acids. The CDR3 bases are TGTGCCAGCAGCGTCCACCGGGGAAGCTCCTACAATGAGCAGTTCTTC. Translation: CASSVHRGSSYNEQFF. Complete variable domain (other parts from reference TRBV9 and TRBJ2-1): DSGVTQTPKHLITATGQRVTLRCSPRSGDLSVYWYQQSLDQGLQFLIQYYNGEERAKGNILERFSAQQFPDLHSELNLSSLELGDSALYFCASSVHRGSSYNEQFFGPGTRLTVL.

The CDR3 loop reads CASSPRGGGYYEQYF. The CDR3 DNA is TGTGCCAGCAGCCCCCGGGGGGGAGGATACTACGAGCAGTACTTC. This sequence joins TRBV5-6 and TRBJ2-7; 8 nucleotides align to TRBD2. CDR1 SGHDT and CDR2 YYEEEE come from the germline V gene. This CDR3 has 15 amino acids. The V segment lost 4 bases and the J segment 3 bases; nucleotides outside the gene matches: 9.

This clone was recorded once. The chain combines TRBV4-1 with TRBJ1-2, with 7 bases matching TRBD1. The CDR3 runs 18 residues. CDR1 and CDR2 (germline): MGHRA, YSYEKL. Germline trimming cut 4 bases from V and 2 bases from J; bases unmatched to any gene: 16. The CDR3 region has the DNA TGCGCCAGCAGCCCAAGGGTGGAAGTGCAGGGGGAAAACTATGGCTACACCTTC. Protein sequence: CASSPRVEVQGENYGYTF.

The chain carries TRBV27 and TRBJ1-1, with D tentatively TRBD1 (5 bases). The V end lost 6 bases, the J end lost 5 bases, and 13 bases lay between the germline ends. From germline, CDR1 is MNHEY and CDR2 SMNVEV (reference sequence). The CDR3 spans 13 residues. CDR3 residues: CASRGSGGTEAFF. For the CDR3, the DNA is TGTGCCAGCAGGGGGTCGGGGGGGACTGAAGCTTTCTTT.

V gene TRBV12-3 or TRBV12-4 combines with J gene TRBJ1-2; no clear D gene. Trimming stripped 3 bases from V and 4 bases from J, with 9 bases between. This CDR3 has 13 residues. CDR3 loop: CASSFGERYGYTF. DNA of the CDR3: TGTGCCAGCAGTTTTGGGGAGCGCTATGGCTACACCTTC.